The present TCR beta chain was sequenced within a study of shared clonotypes between healthy human individuals. Method: immunoSEQ multiplex PCR; TCRdb's copy keeps in-frame clones and lacks some. This sample has 650,000 to 700,000 clones, with 90% found just once. Sequences were obtained from memory CD8+ T cells from PBMCs. Regarding subset: CD45RO+ cells pooled with CCR7-negative TemRA cells. The receptor was isolated from a man between 18 and 29 years old in good health. Some clones in this sample may be carry-over from other donors' samples.

The CDR3 region is CASSFNFRPGTDNTGELFF. The CDR3 DNA is TGTGCCAGCAGCTTTAATTTCCGTCCCGGGACAGACAACACCGGGGAGCTGTTTTTT. The rearrangement uses TRBV7-6 and TRBJ2-2, with 7 bases lining up with TRBD1. The length of the CDR3 is 19 residues. J gave up 2 bases and V 3 bases, and 15 bases lay outside the gene matches. The germline CDR1 and CDR2 sequences are SGHVS and FNYEAQ.